Below, 19 T cell receptor beta chains from the same sample are listed, as sequenced in a study of blood T cell repertoires in COVID-19. TCRdb's copy holds only in-frame clones and misses some; the assay was immunoSEQ multiplex PCR. Among 150,000 to 200,000 clones listed, about 83% were seen once. The sample consisted of peripheral blood. These receptor sequences come from a man aged 60 to 75 with acute or convalescent COVID-19.

The chain is built from TRBV5-6 and TRBJ2-4, with D possibly matching TRBD1 (5 bases). Between the trimmed V and J ends, which lost 0 bases and 2 bases, there was a span of 6 bases. The CDR3 is made up of 14 amino acids. Germline V gives CDR1 SGHDT, CDR2 YYEEEE. The CDR3 here is CASSLGTTKNIQYF. The CDR3 coding sequence is TGTGCCAGCAGCTTGGGGACAACCAAAAACATTCAGTACTTC.

The chain couples TRBV19 to TRBJ1-1; the D gene is possibly TRBD1 (6 bases). The CDR3 has 18 residues. Germline CDR1 LNHDA, CDR2 SQIVND (reference sequence). Deletions cut 3 bases from V and 2 bases from J, with 22 bases between. The CDR3 nucleotides read TGTGCCAGTAGTATTTCTGGGGGGGGCGATTTTTTAAACACTGAAGCTTTCTTT. It codes for CASSISGGGDFLNTEAFF.

The CDR3 loop reads CATRAAAGANVLTF. As DNA, the CDR3 is TGTGCCACCAGGGCCGCCGCCGGGGCCAACGTCCTGACTTTC. V and J are TRBV15 and TRBJ2-6, with D uncertain. Germline CDR1 LNHNV, CDR2 YYDKDF (reference sequence). The CDR3 runs 14 residues. Trimming left V 6 bases short and J 4 bases short, with 10 bases between. The full variable domain, in which reference TRBV15 and TRBJ2-6 provide the parts outside the CDR3, is DAMVIQNPRYQVTQFGKPVTLSCSQTLNHNVMYWYQQKSSQAPKLLFHYYDKDFNNEADTPDNFQSRRPNTSFCFLDIRSPGLGDTAMYLCATRAAAGANVLTFGAGSRLTVL.

The V and J genes are TRBV5-1 and TRBJ1-1; D remains ambiguous. Per germline, CDR1 SGHRS and CDR2 YFSETQ. Trimming stripped 4 bases from V and 3 bases from J, with 10 bases between. This CDR3 has 13 amino acids. DNA of the CDR3: TGCGCCAGCAGCACGGAGGTGGACACTGAAGCTTTCTTT. This translates into CASSTEVDTEAFF.

The chain links TRBV10-2 to TRBJ2-5; 8 nucleotides line up with TRBD2. CDR1 WSHSY and CDR2 SAAADI come from the germline V gene. The CDR3 covers 15 residues. J lost 3 bases, V lost 4 bases, and 7 bases had no gene match. Written as DNA, the CDR3 is TGCGCCAGCAGTGTTGTAGCGGGGTTGGAAGAGACCCAGTACTTC. Its translation: CASSVVAGLEETQYF.

The chain is built from TRBV7-2 and TRBJ1-5; D perhaps matches TRBD1 (6 bases). Germline loops: CDR1 SGHTA, CDR2 FQGNSA. V gave up 2 bases and J gave up 7 bases, with 12 bases separating them. CDR3 length equals 14 residues. The CDR3 reads CASSLSAGDQPQHF. The CDR3 DNA is TGTGCCAGCAGCTTATCTGCAGGGGACCAGCCCCAGCATTTT.

The gene calls are TRBV18 and TRBJ1-1; 7 bases match TRBD1. With 6 bases clipped from V and 0 bases from J, the junction kept 4 bases outside the gene matches. Germline CDR1 and CDR2: KGHSH and LQKENI. The CDR3 extends over 14 amino acids. CDR3 DNA sequence: TGTGCCAGCTCTCCGGGACAGCTGAACACTGAAGCTTTCTTT. It translates to CASSPGQLNTEAFF.

This sequence joins TRBV21-1 and TRBJ1-2; TRBD1 was called by the table and not checked on the DNA. TRBV21-1 is a pseudogene locus. The CDR3 spans 16 residues. CDR3 DNA: TGTGCCAGCGGTAAGTCGGCAGACAGGGGGAACTATGGCTACACCTTC. Translated, it gives CASGKSADRGNYGYTF.

V and J are TRBV24-1 and TRBJ2-5; D may be TRBD1 (6 bases). V shed 3 bases and J shed 2 bases, with 15 bases lying between them. In germline, CDR1 is KGHDR, CDR2 SFDVKD. This CDR3 comprises 16 residues. The CDR3 spells CATSDEGDRLQETQYF. CDR3 sequence (DNA): TGTGCCACCAGTGATGAAGGTGACAGGCTACAAGAGACCCAGTACTTC.

This clone was recorded a few times. The chain links TRBV12-5 to TRBJ1-2; the D is unclear. CDR3 length: 13 amino acids. Trimming took off 5 bases at V and 7 bases at J, with 14 bases between the two ends. CDR1 and CDR2 from the germline V gene are LGHNT and FRNRAP. Here the CDR3 DNA reads TGTGCTAGTGGTATCCTGAGGATGGTTGGCTACACCTTC. This encodes CASGILRMVGYTF.

This chain links TRBV19 with TRBJ1-1; 7 bases fit TRBD1. The germline V gene encodes CDR1 LNHDA and CDR2 SQIVND (reference sequence). The CDR3 spans 14 residues. J lost 7 bases, V lost 5 bases, and 10 bases had no gene match. The CDR3 loop reads CASSPRDSYNEAFF. For the CDR3, the DNA is TGTGCCAGTAGTCCCAGGGACAGCTACAATGAAGCTTTCTTT.

This chain links TRBV9 with TRBJ1-1; D uncertain. Trimming removed 0 bases at V and 3 bases at J, with 12 bases between. This CDR3 spans 15 amino acids. The germline CDR1 and CDR2 sequences are SGDLS and YYNGEE. CDR3 bases: TGTGCCAGCAGCGTAGATGGGTGGAGGGACACTGAAGCTTTCTTT. This gives the protein CASSVDGWRDTEAFF.

The genes are TRBV9 and TRBJ1-1, with unresolved D. Trimming took 4 bases from V and 4 from J, leaving 11 bases between them. Germline CDR1 is SGDLS and CDR2 is YYNGEE. This CDR3 region has 13 residues. The CDR3 protein is CASSTTAGTEAFF. CDR3 coding DNA: TGTGCCAGCAGCACAACGGCAGGCACTGAAGCTTTCTTT.

This clone was picked up a small number of times. The chain combines TRBV20-1 with TRBJ2-3; D is possibly TRBD2 (5 bases). This CDR3 is 16 amino acids long. Germline CDR1 is DFQATT and CDR2 is SNEGSKA (reference sequence). Deletions cut 3 bases from V and 4 bases from J, with 20 bases between. The CDR3 loop reads CSASQALAPVPDTQYF. DNA of the CDR3: TGCAGTGCTAGTCAAGCCCTAGCCCCCGTTCCAGATACGCAGTATTTT.

This clone was seen once. V and J are TRBV10-2 and TRBJ2-5; D might be TRBD2 (5 bases). The germline V gene has CDR1 WSHSY and CDR2 SAAADI. V shed 8 bases and J shed 5 bases, with 12 bases lying between them. The CDR3 is 12 residues long. The CDR3 protein is CASQDTGETQYF. CDR3 bases: TGCGCCAGCCAAGATACGGGGGAGACCCAGTACTTC.

The V gene is TRBV24-1, the J gene TRBJ2-1; 10 bases are a match to TRBD2. V shed 3 bases and J 6 bases; nucleotides not matched to a gene: 7. The CDR3 sequence is 16 residues long. Looked up from germline, CDR1 is KGHDR and CDR2 is SFDVKD. Written as DNA, the CDR3 is TGTGCCACCAGTGATCCTAGCGGGGGACCTCTCAATGAGCAGTTCTTC. Protein sequence: CATSDPSGGPLNEQFF.

This clone was counted only a few times. The rearrangement links TRBV5-1 to TRBJ2-1, with D maybe TRBD1 (5 bases). This CDR3 is built from 12 residues. Per the germline V gene, CDR1 is SGHRS and CDR2 is YFSETQ. V was cut by 1 base and J by 9 bases, with 8 bases left in between. As DNA, the CDR3 is TGCGCCAGCAGCTTGACAGGAAGTGAGCAGTTCTTC. As protein: CASSLTGSEQFF. The whole variable domain, filled in from reference TRBV5-1 and TRBJ2-1, reads KAGVTQTPRYLIKTRGQQVTLSCSPISGHRSVSWYQQTPGQGLQFLFEYFSETQRNKGNFPGRFSGRQFSNSRSEMNVSTLELGDSALYLCASSLTGSEQFFGPGTRLTVL.

The chain employs TRBV5-4 and TRBJ1-2, with 8 bases lining up with TRBD1. The junction had 10 bases not matched to a gene; V was cut back by 4 bases and J by 2 bases. CDR1 is SGHNT and CDR2 is YYREEE in the germline V gene (reference sequence). The CDR3 contains 16 residues. CDR3 protein: CASSPGTGRANYGYTF. In DNA, the CDR3 is TGTGCCAGCAGCCCCGGGACAGGAAGGGCAAACTATGGCTACACCTTC.

The chain couples TRBV6-1 to TRBJ2-5; TRBD2 aligns across 11 bases. Germline V gene sequence: CDR1 MNHNS, CDR2 SASEGT. The CDR3 is made up of 17 amino acids. The V and J ends lost 1 base and 0 bases, in that order; junction bases with no gene match: 4. The CDR3 DNA reads as TGTGCCAGCAGTGAAGAAGTGGGACTAGCGGACCAAGAGACCCAGTACTTC. Its protein product is CASSEEVGLADQETQYF.